The 32 T cell receptor beta chains listed next were all sequenced from one sample in a study of blood T cell repertoires in COVID-19. TCRdb's table, derived via immunoSEQ multiplex PCR, lists solely in-frame clones and lacks some. The data contain roughly 80,000 clones, 85% to 90% of them singletons. Material: peripheral blood. These receptors all stem from an elderly woman with acute or convalescent COVID-19.

The V call is TRBV19, the J call TRBJ2-5; weak D call: TRBD1 (5 bases). Germline CDR1 LNHDA, CDR2 SQIVND (reference sequence). The CDR3 totals 15 residues. V was clipped by 3 bases and J by 2 bases, with 13 bases between them. As DNA, the CDR3 is TGTGCCAGTAGTATTGCCCTACAGGTTCAAGAGACCCAGTACTTC. This codes for CASSIALQVQETQYF.

The V and J genes are TRBV14 and TRBJ1-1; D ambiguous. This CDR3 has 13 residues. Germline loops: CDR1 SGHDN, CDR2 FVKESK. Trimming cost V 2 bases and J 2 bases, with 6 bases left between them. In nucleotides, the CDR3 is TGTGCCAGCAGCCAACAGTCAAACACTGAAGCTTTCTTT. Translating it yields CASSQQSNTEAFF.

The V and J genes are TRBV5-4 and TRBJ2-7, with 10 bases that match TRBD2. The trim removed 4 bases at V and 5 bases at J, leaving 6 bases unmatched. Germline loops: CDR1 SGHNT, CDR2 YYREEE (reference sequence). This CDR3 comprises 14 residues. Written as DNA, the CDR3 is TGTGCCAGCAGCGCCCCTAGCGGGAGTGACGAGCAGTACTTC. Translating gives CASSAPSGSDEQYF.

This clone was seen only once. The chain is built from TRBV15 and TRBJ1-4; D possibly corresponds to TRBD1 (6 bases). Germline CDR1 LNHNV, CDR2 YYDKDF (reference sequence). This CDR3 comprises 15 residues. V lost 1 base to trimming and J lost 6 bases, with 12 bases between them. In nucleotides, the CDR3 is TGTGCCACCAGCAGAGCGACAGGACCCTATGAAAAACTGTTTTTT. This encodes CATSRATGPYEKLFF. Based on the CDR3 plus reference TRBV15 and TRBJ1-4, the full variable domain is DAMVIQNPRYQVTQFGKPVTLSCSQTLNHNVMYWYQQKSSQAPKLLFHYYDKDFNNEADTPDNFQSRRPNTSFCFLDIRSPGLGDTAMYLCATSRATGPYEKLFFGSGTQLSVL.

This chain uses TRBV18 with TRBJ2-7, with 7 nucleotides matching TRBD1. Germline loops: CDR1 KGHSH, CDR2 LQKENI. The CDR3 totals 13 residues. Losses at the gene ends were 6 bases for V and 6 bases for J; bases not matched to a gene: 8. The CDR3 loop is CASSSDRMIEQYF. In DNA form, the CDR3 reads TGTGCCAGCTCTTCGGACAGGATGATCGAGCAGTACTTC.

This clone came up a few times. The V gene is TRBV19, the J gene TRBJ1-3; D is possibly TRBD1 (5 bases). Germline V gene data show CDR1 as LNHDA and CDR2 as SQIVND (reference sequence). The CDR3 length is 12 residues. With 11 bases removed from V and 7 bases from J, the gap between germline ends came to 15 bases. The CDR3 DNA sequence: TGTGCCGCTTGGGACCGGGGGAACACCATATATTTT. Protein: CAAWDRGNTIYF.

The chain is built from TRBV29-1 and TRBJ2-7, with 11 bases identical to TRBD2. Germline trimming cut 8 bases from V and 4 bases from J; bases unmatched to any gene: 7. The CDR3 totals 13 residues. CDR1 is SQVTM and CDR2 is ANQGSEA in the germline V gene. CDR3 amino acids: CSIPGLADYEQYF. The CDR3 bases are TGCAGCATCCCGGGACTAGCGGATTACGAGCAGTACTTC.

CDR3: CASSRGQGYNEQFF. As DNA, the CDR3 is TGTGCCAGCAGTCGAGGACAGGGGTACAATGAGCAGTTCTTC. The chain links TRBV6-6 to TRBJ2-1; TRBD1 matches 9 bases. After removal of 5 bases from V and 4 bases from J, the junction contained 3 bases not matched to a gene. Germline CDR1 MNHNY, CDR2 SVGAGI (reference sequence). The length of the CDR3 is 14 residues.

This clone was seen a single time. V and J are TRBV7-2 and TRBJ2-7, with TRBD2 identical over 11 bases. With 1 base clipped from V and 7 bases from J, the junction kept 12 bases outside the gene matches. CDR3 size: 17 residues. In germline, CDR1 is SGHTA, CDR2 FQGNSA. CDR3 DNA: TGTGCCAGCAGCTTAGGGGTGGTAGCGGGGGGGCTGGGAGAGCAGTACTTC. Translation: CASSLGVVAGGLGEQYF. The variable domain in full, with the rest retrieved from reference TRBV7-2 and TRBJ2-7, is GAGVSQSPSNKVTEKGKDVELRCDPISGHTALYWYRQSLGQGLEFLIYFQGNSAPDKSGLPSDRFSAERTGGSVSTLTIQRTQQEDSAVYLCASSLGVVAGGLGEQYFGPGTRLTVT.

The chain is built from TRBV5-1 and TRBJ2-3; 7 positions agree with TRBD1. The CDR3 extends over 15 amino acids. The trim removed 0 bases at V and 4 bases at J, leaving 5 bases unmatched. Germline loops: CDR1 SGHRS, CDR2 YFSETQ. CDR3 loop: CASSLGQGSPDTQYF. CDR3 DNA: TGCGCCAGCAGCTTGGGACAGGGTTCCCCAGATACGCAGTATTTT.

The chain couples TRBV7-2 to TRBJ2-1; D is possibly TRBD1 (7 bases). Per the germline V gene, CDR1 is SGHTA and CDR2 is FQGNSA. Trimming cost V 7 bases and J 7 bases, with 20 bases left between them. The CDR3 sequence is 15 residues long. As DNA, the CDR3 is TGTGCCAGCATCCCTAGGGCAGGGGGGAAGAATGAGCAGTTCTTC. Its translation is CASIPRAGGKNEQFF. The entire variable domain, with the rest obtained from reference TRBV7-2 and TRBJ2-1, is as follows: GAGVSQSPSNKVTEKGKDVELRCDPISGHTALYWYRQSLGQGLEFLIYFQGNSAPDKSGLPSDRFSAERTGGSVSTLTIQRTQQEDSAVYLCASIPRAGGKNEQFFGPGTRLTVL.

V gene TRBV5-1 combines with J gene TRBJ1-1; D might be TRBD1 (5 bases). Trimming stripped 0 bases from V and 4 bases from J, with 10 bases between. Looked up from germline, CDR1 is SGHRS and CDR2 is YFSETQ. CDR3 length: 14 amino acids. CDR3 protein: CASSLAGGSTEAFF. CDR3 DNA sequence: TGCGCCAGCAGCTTGGCCGGGGGTAGCACTGAAGCTTTCTTT.

This clone was observed a handful of times. V gene TRBV6-1 combines with J gene TRBJ1-5, with a tentative D call TRBD1 (6 bases). Trimming removed 2 bases at V and 5 bases at J, with 10 bases between. Germline CDR1 is MNHNS and CDR2 is SASEGT. CDR3 size: 14 residues. The CDR3 nucleotides read TGTGCCAGCAGTGAACAGGGGAACCATCAGCCCCAGCATTTT. As protein: CASSEQGNHQPQHF.

This chain joins TRBV2 and TRBJ1-1; D remains ambiguous. V lost 7 bases and J lost 0, with 9 bases in between. This CDR3 region has 13 residues. CDR1 SNHLY and CDR2 FYNNEI come from the germline V gene. CDR3 residues: CASMRDLNTEAFF. DNA for the CDR3: TGTGCCAGCATGAGGGATTTGAACACTGAAGCTTTCTTT.

This chain joins TRBV19 and TRBJ2-7; TRBD1 matches 7 bases. J was trimmed by 3 bases and V by 3 bases; bases with no gene match: 2. In germline, CDR1 is LNHDA, CDR2 SQIVND (reference sequence). The CDR3 has 13 amino acids. The CDR3 nucleotides are TGTGCCAGTAGTATTGGACAGGACTACGAGCAGTACTTC. It encodes CASSIGQDYEQYF.

The chain uses TRBV27 and TRBJ2-7; D might be TRBD1 (6 bases). In germline, CDR1 is MNHEY, CDR2 SMNVEV (reference sequence). This CDR3 is 14 amino acids long. Deletions cut 8 bases from V and 2 bases from J, with 16 bases between. Written as DNA, the CDR3 is TGTGCCAGCGCCCGGATGACAGGTCCCTACGAGCAGTACTTC. As protein: CASARMTGPYEQYF.

This chain joins TRBV3-1 (or the pseudogene TRBV3-2) and TRBJ2-2; a possible D gene is TRBD1 (6 bases). With 6 bases removed from V and 5 bases from J, the gap between germline ends came to 10 bases. The germline V gene has CDR1 LGHDT and CDR2 YNNKEL (reference sequence). This CDR3 contains 13 residues. DNA of the CDR3: TGTGCCAGCAGTCGCCAGGGGACCGGGGAGCTGTTTTTT. Translation gives CASSRQGTGELFF.

This chain uses TRBV6-5 with TRBJ2-7; D may be TRBD1 (6 bases). The CDR3 is made up of 15 amino acids. Deletions cut 1 base from V and 2 bases from J, with 12 bases between. Looked up from germline, CDR1 is MNHEY and CDR2 is SVGAGI. The CDR3 nucleotides read TGTGCCAGCAGTTACTTAGTGGGGGACACCTACGAGCAGTACTTC. This gives the protein CASSYLVGDTYEQYF.

J is TRBJ2-2 and V is TRBV2; D possibly corresponds to TRBD1 (6 bases). V was cut by 6 bases and J by 4 bases, with 12 bases left in between. Germline loops: CDR1 SNHLY, CDR2 FYNNEI. The CDR3 extends over 14 amino acids. Here the CDR3 DNA reads TGTGCCAGCAGGGAGGACAGCCCCACCGGGGAGCTGTTTTTT. Translation: CASREDSPTGELFF.

Only one count was recorded for this clone. In nucleotides, the CDR3 is TGTGCCAGCAGCTCATCCGGCAGGCCCAATCAGCCCCAGCATTTT. It encodes CASSSSGRPNQPQHF. The chain employs TRBV7-2 and TRBJ1-5, with D unclear. The V gene lost 4 bases and the J gene lost 3 bases, with 13 bases spanning the gap. The germline gives CDR1 SGHTA, CDR2 FQGNSA. This CDR3 contains 15 residues.

This sequence joins TRBV7-6 and TRBJ2-2, with TRBD1 matching 9 bases. The CDR3 is 15 residues long. Germline-derived CDR1 and CDR2 are SGHVS and FNYEAQ. V was clipped by 0 bases and J by 6 bases; unmatched bases: 2. The CDR3 sequence is CASSLARTGAGELFF. The CDR3, as DNA: TGTGCCAGCAGCTTAGCCCGGACAGGGGCCGGGGAGCTGTTTTTT.

The V call is TRBV6-5, the J call TRBJ2-1; D perhaps matches TRBD2 (7 bases). The V end lost 2 bases, the J end lost 10 bases, and 18 bases lay between the germline ends. CDR3 length equals 15 residues. Germline CDR1 is MNHEY and CDR2 is SVGAGI. The CDR3 bases are TGTGCCAGCAGTTACAGTAGGGGGGGGGCCCTCGAGCAGTTCTTC. Protein sequence: CASSYSRGGALEQFF.

This chain connects TRBV30 to TRBJ2-2; 8 bases are a match to TRBD2. The V segment lost 1 base and the J segment 7 bases; nucleotides outside the gene matches: 8. Germline V gives CDR1 GTSNPN, CDR2 SVGIG (reference sequence). The CDR3 sequence is 15 residues long. Here the CDR3 reads CAWSGSGVGRGELFF. CDR3 nucleotides: TGTGCCTGGAGTGGTAGCGGGGTCGGGCGCGGGGAGCTGTTTTTT.

This clone was detected only a few times. This rearrangement joins TRBV5-1 to TRBJ2-2, with D possibly being TRBD1 (5 bases). The CDR3 is 14 residues long. Germline V gene data show CDR1 as SGHRS and CDR2 as YFSETQ. The V gene lost 1 base and the J gene lost 8 bases, with 12 bases spanning the gap. The CDR3 protein is CASSLQGLGGELFF. CDR3 nucleotides: TGCGCCAGCAGCTTGCAGGGTCTCGGAGGGGAGCTGTTTTTT.

The chain combines TRBV7-3 with TRBJ2-1, with D uncertain. This CDR3 comprises 15 residues. With 5 bases removed from V and 1 base from J, the gap between germline ends came to 12 bases. Germline V CDR1 and CDR2: SGHTA, FQGTGA. CDR3 DNA: TGTGCCAGCAGCCCAGGCGACCTTTCCTACAATGAGCAGTTCTTC. It encodes CASSPGDLSYNEQFF.

This sequence joins TRBV2 and TRBJ2-4; 9 positions match TRBD2. Losses at the gene ends were 7 bases for V and 0 bases for J; bases not matched to a gene: 7. The germline V gene has CDR1 SNHLY and CDR2 FYNNEI. CDR3 length equals 16 residues. CDR3 nucleotides: TGTGCCAGCAACTCCGCTAGCGGGGCAGCCAAAAACATTCAGTACTTC. It codes for CASNSASGAAKNIQYF.

V and J are TRBV11-3 and TRBJ2-1; TRBD1 matches at 8 bases. Trimming cost V 5 bases and J 4 bases; bases outside gene matches: 10. CDR3 length: 16 residues. Germline assignment: CDR1 SGHNT and CDR2 YENEEA. For the CDR3, the DNA is TGTGCCAGCAGCGCCTACCCGGACAGGGATTACAATGAGCAGTTCTTC. Translation gives CASSAYPDRDYNEQFF. Full variable domain (missing parts from reference TRBV11-3 and TRBJ2-1): EAGVVQSPRYKIIEKKQPVAFWCNPISGHNTLYWYLQNLGQGPELLIRYENEEAVDDSQLPKDRFSAERLKGVDSTLKIQPAELGDSAVYLCASSAYPDRDYNEQFFGPGTRLTVL.

DNA of the CDR3: TGTGCCAGCAGTGGACGACAGGGGGCTGCCTACAATGAGCAGTTCTTC. Translation: CASSGRQGAAYNEQFF. This sequence joins TRBV6-1 and TRBJ2-1; 10 positions match TRBD1. The CDR3 spans 16 residues. Germline V gene lookup returns CDR1 MNHNS and CDR2 SASEGT. J lost 2 bases, V lost 4 bases, and 5 bases had no gene match.

The rearrangement links TRBV5-1 to TRBJ2-1; 11 positions agree with TRBD2. The V segment lost 3 bases and the J segment 3 bases; nucleotides outside the gene matches: 8. The germline V gene encodes CDR1 SGHRS and CDR2 YFSETQ. The CDR3 runs to 17 residues. The CDR3 is CASSWGTSGPNYNEQFF. The CDR3 nucleotides are TGCGCCAGCAGCTGGGGGACTAGCGGACCGAACTACAATGAGCAGTTCTTC.

The count of this clone is one. The rearrangement joins TRBV2 to TRBJ2-7; TRBD2 matches 12 bases. Trimming removed 5 bases from V and 2 bases from J; junction bases left unmatched: 1. CDR1 is SNHLY, CDR2 FYNNEI, per germline. CDR3 length: 14 residues. CDR3: CASSRLAGAYEQYF. CDR3 nucleotides: TGTGCCAGCAGTAGACTAGCGGGAGCCTACGAGCAGTACTTC.

V gene TRBV5-1 combines with J gene TRBJ2-3, with D unclear. CDR3 length: 15 residues. Germline V CDR1 and CDR2: SGHRS, YFSETQ. V shed 0 bases and J shed 2 bases, with 10 bases lying between them. The CDR3 DNA is TGCGCCAGCAGCTTGGACCCGCAGATCACAGATACGCAGTATTTT. It yields the protein CASSLDPQITDTQYF.

This clone was detected only once. The CDR3 DNA reads as TGTGCCATCAGTGGGGGACAGGGTGGAGCTTTCTTT. This gives the protein CAISGGQGGAFF. The genes are TRBV10-3 and TRBJ1-1; 9 bases agree with TRBD1. CDR1 and CDR2 (germline): ENHRY, SYGVKD. This CDR3 has 12 residues. V gave up 4 bases and J gave up 10 bases; unmatched junction bases: 4.